The sequence of this TCR beta chain was determined in a study of blood T cell repertoires in COVID-19. In the study overall: Some COVID-19 samples were acute and others convalescent; all came from the United States, Italy and Spain.

Living in 24 US areas, the participants were between roughly 18 and 95 years of age. Participant-reported clinical history was the basis for cohort assignment. Among Cohort 3 donors, those recovered had two negative PCRs, clearance, or symptom resolution. The data were produced by immunoSEQ multiplex PCR, yet TCRdb's version contains in-frame clones alone and is incomplete. The top ten clones hold around 3.6% of a sample with about 250,000 clones, 84% of them seen once. The CDR3 extends over 16 amino acids. Between the trimmed V and J ends, which lost 2 bases and 9 bases, there was a span of 18 bases.

This TCR was sampled from a man between 45 and 60 years old who had recovered from COVID-19. Input material: PBMCs or T cells enriched from blood (not recorded which). The chain is built from TRBV5-3 and TRBJ1-6; TRBD1 might be the D (6 bases). TRBV5-3 belongs to the ORF category, with a function that is uncertain. CDR3 sequence: CARSFERRVRGSPLHF. CDR3 DNA sequence: TGTGCCAGAAGCTTCGAGCGCAGGGTCAGGGGTTCACCCCTCCACTTT.